The 20 T cell receptor beta chains below come from one sample, sequenced in a study of T cell responses to AZD1222 COVID-19 vaccine. Only in-frame clones appear in the TCRdb table, and some are missing; sequencing was by immunoSEQ multiplex PCR. The sample lists 150,000 or so clones; 90% were seen once. The starting material was peripheral blood, obtained on day 0 of AZD1222 vaccination. These receptor sequences come from an adult in good health.

The chain carries TRBV5-1 and TRBJ2-1, with a possible D match to TRBD2 (7 bases). Trimming took off 7 bases at V and 6 bases at J, with 14 bases between the two ends. Germline assignment: CDR1 SGHRS and CDR2 YFSETQ. The CDR3 is 13 amino acids. The CDR3 here is CASGVGGRNEQFF. CDR3 DNA: TGCGCCAGCGGGGTGGGGGGGCGCAATGAGCAGTTCTTC. The full variable domain, rest sourced from reference TRBV5-1 and TRBJ2-1, is KAGVTQTPRYLIKTRGQQVTLSCSPISGHRSVSWYQQTPGQGLQFLFEYFSETQRNKGNFPGRFSGRQFSNSRSEMNVSTLELGDSALYLCASGVGGRNEQFFGPGTRLTVL.

The CDR3 region has the DNA TGTGCCAGCAGCTCCACGCAGCTCTCCTACGAGCAGTACTTC. Residues: CASSSTQLSYEQYF. The genes are TRBV7-2 and TRBJ2-7; D not certain. This CDR3 contains 14 residues. V gave up 4 bases and J gave up 0 bases, with 10 bases separating them. CDR1 SGHTA and CDR2 FQGNSA come from the germline V gene.

The chain combines TRBV5-1 with TRBJ1-4; 9 bases match TRBD1. CDR1 is SGHRS and CDR2 is YFSETQ in the germline V gene. The CDR3 totals 16 residues. V dropped 4 bases and J dropped 4; count of bases not matched to a gene: 8. CDR3 sequence (DNA): TGCGCCAGCAGCGACACAGGGGGCGCCGGTAATGAAAAACTGTTTTTT. As protein: CASSDTGGAGNEKLFF. Variable domain in full (rest from reference TRBV5-1 and TRBJ1-4): KAGVTQTPRYLIKTRGQQVTLSCSPISGHRSVSWYQQTPGQGLQFLFEYFSETQRNKGNFPGRFSGRQFSNSRSEMNVSTLELGDSALYLCASSDTGGAGNEKLFFGSGTQLSVL.

The chain links TRBV11-3 to TRBJ1-1; unclear D gene. V was shortened by 0 bases and J by 1 base, with 3 bases between the two germline ends. Germline V gene lookup returns CDR1 SGHNT and CDR2 YENEEA. The CDR3 consists of 13 residues. As DNA, the CDR3 is TGTGCCAGCAGCTTAGAAACGAACACTGAAGCTTTCTTT. Protein sequence: CASSLETNTEAFF. Looking up the rest from reference TRBV11-3 and TRBJ1-1 gives the full variable domain: EAGVVQSPRYKIIEKKQPVAFWCNPISGHNTLYWYLQNLGQGPELLIRYENEEAVDDSQLPKDRFSAERLKGVDSTLKIQPAELGDSAVYLCASSLETNTEAFFGQGTRLTVV.

The chain joins TRBV10-3 to TRBJ2-5, with D tentatively TRBD1 (6 bases). The CDR3 length is 13 residues. V was pared by 4 bases and J by 2 bases, with 8 bases between. The germline CDR1 and CDR2 sequences are ENHRY and SYGVKD. The CDR3: CAISAQGQETQYF. The CDR3 coding sequence is TGTGCCATCAGTGCGCAGGGGCAAGAGACCCAGTACTTC.

The CDR3 nucleotides are TGTGCCAGCAGGGAGGCGGGTGGAAACACCATATATTTT. This translates into CASREAGGNTIYF. The J gene is TRBJ1-3, the V gene TRBV7-2; no clear D. V gave up 6 bases and J gave up 3 bases, with 9 bases separating them. CDR3 length: 13 amino acids. Germline V gene data show CDR1 as SGHTA and CDR2 as FQGNSA.

This clone was detected a few times. DNA of the CDR3: TGTGCCACCACCGGGGGCGGGACAGGTAGTAACGAGCAGTACTTC. This encodes CATTGGGTGSNEQYF. The chain recombines TRBV24-1 with TRBJ2-7; 8 bases map to TRBD1. The V gene end was trimmed by 8 bases and the J gene end by 5 bases; junction bases not matched to a gene: 13. CDR1 and CDR2 (germline): KGHDR, SFDVKD. This CDR3 region has 15 residues.

The V and J genes are TRBV28 and TRBJ2-5; D is possibly TRBD1 (5 bases). The V end lost 3 bases, the J end lost 5 bases, and 10 bases lay between the germline ends. Germline lookup yields CDR1 MDHEN and CDR2 SYDVKM. This CDR3 region has 13 residues. In DNA, the CDR3 is TGTGCCAGCAGTTTCGGTGGGGCCGAGACCCAGTACTTC. This gives the protein CASSFGGAETQYF.

This clone is a singleton in its sample. The chain carries TRBV6-6 and TRBJ2-7; 9 positions agree with TRBD1. The CDR3 has 15 amino acids. The V gene's germline CDR1 is MNHNY and CDR2 SVGAGI (reference sequence). After removal of 2 bases from V and 4 bases from J, the junction contained 6 bases not matched to a gene. The CDR3 loop is CASSYGDRVEYEQYF. The CDR3 DNA is TGTGCCAGCAGTTACGGGGACAGGGTTGAGTACGAGCAGTACTTC.

CDR3: CASSPGQGGKEKLFF. In DNA form, the CDR3 reads TGTGCCAGCTCCCCTGGACAGGGAGGAAAGGAAAAACTGTTTTTT. The rearrangement uses TRBV18 and TRBJ1-4; 8 nucleotides match TRBD1. Germline V gene lookup returns CDR1 KGHSH and CDR2 LQKENI. The ends lost 6 bases at V and 8 bases at J; junction bases unmatched: 11. The CDR3 totals 15 residues.

The chain uses TRBV28 and TRBJ2-7; D not resolved. Germline-derived CDR1 and CDR2 are MDHEN and SYDVKM. This CDR3 has 13 amino acids. V was shortened by 2 bases and J by 1 base, with 6 bases between the two germline ends. The CDR3, as DNA: TGTGCCAGCAGTTTAGGAAGGTCCTACGAGCAGTACTTC. Its protein is CASSLGRSYEQYF.

The chain employs TRBV3-1 (or the pseudogene TRBV3-2) and TRBJ2-1, with D possibly matching TRBD1 (6 bases). Germline V lookup: CDR1 LGHDT, CDR2 YNNKEL (reference sequence). V lost 4 bases to trimming and J lost 6 bases, with 22 bases between them. This CDR3 has 17 amino acids. CDR3 sequence reads: CASSPNRDIDYRNEQFF. As DNA, the CDR3 is TGTGCCAGCAGCCCCAATCGGGACATTGACTATCGCAATGAGCAGTTCTTC.

This sequence joins TRBV5-1 and TRBJ1-1; the D is unclear. Trimming stripped 3 bases from V and 3 bases from J, with 9 bases between. The CDR3 is made up of 13 amino acids. CDR1 is SGHRS and CDR2 is YFSETQ in the germline V gene. CDR3 sequence (DNA): TGCGCCAGCAGCTGGGCGGAGGACACTGAAGCTTTCTTT. This encodes CASSWAEDTEAFF.

The rearrangement links TRBV28 to TRBJ2-7; D assignment may be TRBD1 or TRBD2 (5 bases each). Per the germline V gene, CDR1 is MDHEN and CDR2 is SYDVKM. There are 16 residues in the CDR3. Trimming took off 1 base at V and 2 bases at J, with 15 bases between the two ends. The CDR3 nucleotides are TGTGCCAGCAGTTTATACACCAGGGAGAGCGCCTACGAGCAGTACTTC. Translated: CASSLYTRESAYEQYF.

The chain couples TRBV6-5 to TRBJ1-2; D is uncertain. Germline CDR1 MNHEY, CDR2 SVGAGI. The CDR3 consists of 15 residues. V shed 0 bases and J shed 3 bases, with 11 bases lying between them. The CDR3 is CASSYSMVGDYGYTF. The CDR3 DNA sequence: TGTGCCAGCAGTTACTCGATGGTCGGAGACTATGGCTACACCTTC.

The chain combines TRBV28 with TRBJ2-7; weak D call: TRBD2 (5 bases). Germline CDR1 reads MDHEN; CDR2 reads SYDVKM. Between the trimmed V and J ends, which lost 6 bases and 3 bases, there was a span of 24 bases. The CDR3 has 17 amino acids. The CDR3 loop reads CASSPTGIRVLHYEQYF. Written as DNA, the CDR3 is TGTGCCAGCAGCCCCACCGGGATAAGGGTACTACACTACGAGCAGTACTTC.

The chain has TRBV7-2 and TRBJ1-5; TRBD1 might be the D (5 bases). This CDR3 region has 14 residues. The germline V gene has CDR1 SGHTA and CDR2 FQGNSA. V dropped 5 bases and J dropped 4 bases, with 12 bases sitting between them. CDR3 amino acids: CASSAGGRNQPQHF. CDR3 sequence (DNA): TGTGCCAGCAGCGCCGGGGGTCGGAATCAGCCCCAGCATTTT.

A single count supports this clone. V gene TRBV19 combines with J gene TRBJ1-3; D possibly corresponds to TRBD1 (5 bases). The germline V gene encodes CDR1 LNHDA and CDR2 SQIVND (reference sequence). Trimming took off 5 bases at V and 3 bases at J, with 14 bases between the two ends. The CDR3 runs 15 residues. Here the CDR3 DNA reads TGTGCCAGTAGTCACCACCCAGGGTTTGGAAACACCATATATTTT. Residues: CASSHHPGFGNTIYF.

The V call is TRBV10-3, the J call TRBJ1-2; no clear D. The germline V gene has CDR1 ENHRY and CDR2 SYGVKD. There are 12 residues in the CDR3. V was cut by 2 bases and J by 3 bases, with 4 bases left in between. The CDR3 loop reads CAISEGDYGYTF. CDR3 bases: TGTGCCATCAGTGAGGGGGACTATGGCTACACCTTC.

This clone was seen a handful of times. The genes are TRBV15 and TRBJ2-3; 7 bases are shared with TRBD1. The ends lost 2 bases at V and 1 base at J; junction bases unmatched: 6. Germline CDR1 LNHNV, CDR2 YYDKDF (reference sequence). The CDR3 totals 16 residues. The DNA of the CDR3 is TGTGCCACCAGCAGATTCGCCGGACAGGGCACAGATACGCAGTATTTT. Its protein product is CATSRFAGQGTDTQYF.